The T cell receptor (beta chain) under discussion was sequenced for a study of T cell responses to AZD1222 COVID-19 vaccine. Study results and limitations: The donors showed a predominance of white British ancestry and of females, with possible underestimation of clonal diversity. Among spike-specific TCRs, nearly half reportedly target unmutated variant regions.

Data came from immunoSEQ multiplex PCR; TCRdb stores just in-frame clones and leaves some out. Found here are some 95,000 clones, around nine tenths of them singletons; the top ten hold around 3.5%. With regard to this clone: As yet, its antigen is unknown.

Germline V gene data show CDR1 as SGHTA and CDR2 as FQGNSA. This CDR3 has 14 amino acids. Trimming took off 3 bases at V and 6 bases at J, with 14 bases between the two ends. This TCR was sampled from an adult in good health. This material consisted of peripheral blood, taken on day 0 of AZD1222 vaccination. The J gene is TRBJ1-2, the V gene TRBV7-2; D remains ambiguous. CDR3: CASSFSRRNNGYTF. CDR3 coding DNA: TGTGCCAGCAGCTTTAGCAGGCGGAATAATGGCTACACCTTC.